Shown below are 5 T cell receptor beta chains from a single sample sequenced in a study of blood T cell repertoires in COVID-19. The data were produced by immunoSEQ multiplex PCR, yet TCRdb's version contains in-frame clones alone and is incomplete. Of under 200,000 clones detected, 83% appear once; the ten largest clones hold 3.5% to 4%. Sequencing was done on a sample of PBMCs or T cells enriched from blood (not recorded which). Source of these receptors: a woman between 50 and 59 years old in a cohort exposed to, infected with or recovered from COVID-19 (not recorded which).

The chain is built from TRBV19 and TRBJ1-4; 10 nucleotides agree with TRBD1. Looked up from germline, CDR1 is LNHDA and CDR2 is SQIVND (reference sequence). The CDR3 consists of 15 residues. V lost 3 bases and J lost 7; bases outside the gene matches: 5. This CDR3 is CASSMIGTGVEKLFF. CDR3 sequence (DNA): TGTGCCAGTAGTATGATCGGGACAGGGGTTGAAAAACTGTTTTTT. The complete variable domain, with remaining parts taken from reference TRBV19 and TRBJ1-4, reads DGGITQSPKYLFRKEGQNVTLSCEQNLNHDAMYWYRQDPGQGLRLIYYSQIVNDFQKGDIAEGYSVSREKKESFPLTVTSAQKNPTAFYLCASSMIGTGVEKLFFGSGTQLSVL.

V is TRBV19 and J is TRBJ2-1; no clear D. The ends were cut back, 3 bases at V and 2 bases at J, with 11 bases in the middle. The germline CDR1 and CDR2 sequences are LNHDA and SQIVND (reference sequence). The CDR3 runs to 15 residues. The chain's CDR3 is CASSIPRNPYNEQFF. The CDR3 coding sequence is TGTGCCAGTAGTATCCCCAGGAATCCCTACAATGAGCAGTTCTTC.

The table lists this clone with a count of one. The chain uses TRBV3-1 (or the pseudogene TRBV3-2) and TRBJ2-1; D perhaps matches TRBD1 (5 bases). The CDR3 runs 14 residues. Looked up from germline, CDR1 is LGHDT and CDR2 is YNNKEL (reference sequence). The ends were cut back, 2 bases at V and 9 bases at J, with 14 bases in the middle. The CDR3 nucleotides are TGTGCCAGCAGCCAACAGGGATCCCAAAGTGAGCAGTTCTTC. Translation: CASSQQGSQSEQFF.

This sequence joins TRBV6-5 and TRBJ2-6, with TRBD1 as a possible D gene (6 bases). The V and J ends lost 2 bases and 1 base respectively, with 9 bases between them. CDR3 length: 16 amino acids. In germline, CDR1 is MNHEY, CDR2 SVGAGI. CDR3 sequence (DNA): TGTGCCAGCAGTTACGCGACAGGATCTGGGGCCAACGTCCTGACTTTC. Its protein product is CASSYATGSGANVLTF.

This clone showed up just a few times. The chain's CDR3 is CASSQDGTGTNEKLFF. In DNA form, the CDR3 reads TGCGCCAGCAGCCAAGACGGCACAGGAACTAATGAAAAACTGTTTTTT. This sequence joins TRBV4-3 and TRBJ1-4; tentatively, D is TRBD1 (5 bases). Looked up from germline, CDR1 is LGHNA and CDR2 is YSLEER. V was clipped by 0 bases and J by 1 base, with 9 bases between them. CDR3 length: 16 amino acids.